This T cell receptor beta chain was recovered during a study of shared clonotypes between healthy human individuals. Study-wide results and caveats: Larger estimated richness was generally recorded for naive subsets relative to memory subsets. Compared with clonotypes that all four donors shared, non-shared clonotypes had lower generation probabilities.

Looked up from germline, CDR1 is SGHRS and CDR2 is YFSETQ. This CDR3 spans 15 amino acids. V lost 0 bases to trimming and J lost 3 bases; unmatched junction nucleotides: 6. Selected positively for CCR7 and CD45RO-negative, naive CD8 cells excluded terminally differentiated effector memory CD45RA+ cells. Donors included only healthy HIV-negative adults lacking recent acute infections or vaccinations. Nashville, Tennessee was home to all donors, who were Caucasian adults. On this clone itself: Its specificity is not known.

The data were produced by immunoSEQ multiplex PCR, yet TCRdb's version contains in-frame clones alone and is incomplete. The sample lists under 2,000,000 clones; less than 95% were seen once. Source material: naive CD8+ T cells sorted from blood. J is TRBJ2-7 and V is TRBV5-1, with 7 bases lining up with TRBD1. The TCR originated in a man aged 18-30 years in good health. The CDR3, as DNA: TGCGCCAGCAGCTTGGACAACAGGGGACACTACGAGCAGTACTTC. Protein sequence: CASSLDNRGHYEQYF.